Sequencing of this T cell receptor (beta chain) was carried out in a study of CD8 T cells in ankylosing spondylitis. The study's findings and limits: Seemingly distinctive of ankylosing spondylitis blood was a TCR beta motif formed by eight highly homologous variants. Disease-linked clones were reportedly significantly enriched in matched ankylosing spondylitis synovial fluid. Certain motif variants had earlier appeared in reactive arthritis synovial fluid and blood.

TCRdb re-called the 5' RACE reads with MiXCR, one entry per CDR3 protein. The table lists nearly 350,000 distinct CDR3 sequences, 14% to 15% of them singletons. Per the germline V gene, CDR1 is SGHRS and CDR2 is YFSETQ. J was trimmed by 4 bases and V by 7 bases; bases with no gene match: 6. The CDR3 covers 13 residues. Turning to this clonotype: Its target is not known.

Sequencing was carried out using blood, either unsorted or a sorted T cell fraction (not recorded which). The chain combines TRBV5-1 with TRBJ2-7; 9 nucleotides line up with TRBD1. The source is a male donor with ankylosing spondylitis or in good health (not recorded which). The CDR3 DNA reads as TGCGCCAGCGCCGGGACAGGGACGTACGAGCAGTACTTC. Its protein is CASAGTGTYEQYF.